The 30 T cell receptor beta chains below were found in one sample sequenced in a study of blood T cells in healthy people across ages. The second PCR ran roughly 6 to 11 cycles with a sample-barcoded 5' primer and J-beta primers. From the 5' RACE reads, TCRdb called clonotypes with MiXCR, one entry per CDR3 protein. Seen here are over 500,000 distinct CDR3 sequences, approximately 26% observed once, and the top ten hold 3.6%. This sample also belongs to another study, concerning T cells of mothers and their children.

The sequenced material came from blood. These receptor sequences come from a boy aged 2-15 years in good health.

A few counts support this clonotype. The V call is TRBV7-6, the J call TRBJ2-7, with TRBD1 matching 8 bases. The germline CDR1 and CDR2 sequences are SGHVS and FNYEAQ. The CDR3 consists of 15 residues. V lost 5 bases, J lost 2 bases, and 8 bases stayed unmatched. This chain's CDR3 is CASSPVTGAPYEQYF. For the CDR3, the DNA is TGTGCCAGCAGCCCGGTGACAGGGGCCCCCTACGAGCAGTACTTC.

The chain carries TRBV19 and TRBJ2-5; D may be TRBD1 (6 bases). With the DNA end fitting TRBJ2-1 better, the J assignment may be wrong. The CDR3 contains 15 residues. Germline lookup yields CDR1 LNHDA and CDR2 SQIVND (reference sequence). CDR3 nucleotide sequence: TGTGCCAGTAGTTCCTCCGGGACAATTTACAATGAGCAGTTCTTC. Translating it yields CASSSSGTIYNEQFF.

In this sample, this clonotype turned up a few times. This chain connects TRBV12-3 or TRBV12-4 to TRBJ1-3; no firm D call. The V and J ends lost 7 bases and 4 bases respectively, with 17 bases between them. This CDR3 is built from 15 residues. CDR3 protein: CASTSAPGRGNTIYF. CDR3 nucleotides: TGTGCCAGCACCTCCGCCCCGGGCCGAGGAAACACCATATATTTT.

The chain carries TRBV24-1 and TRBJ2-5; 16 nucleotides agree with TRBD2. The J call is in doubt because the DNA end fits TRBJ2-1 better. This CDR3 has 13 residues. Germline lookup yields CDR1 KGHDR and CDR2 SFDVKD. CDR3 loop: CATGTSGGVEQFF. CDR3 coding DNA: TGTGCCACCGGGACTAGCGGGGGGGTGGAGCAGTTCTTC.

J is TRBJ1-2 and V is TRBV6-5; D is possibly TRBD1 (5 bases). The V gene lost 6 bases and the J gene lost 2 bases, with 10 bases spanning the gap. Germline CDR1 is MNHEY and CDR2 is SVGAGI. The CDR3 contains 13 residues. The DNA for the CDR3 is TGTGCCAGCAGGAAGGGGCGGAACTATGGCTACACCTTC. Amino acid sequence: CASRKGRNYGYTF.

The sample holds a few counts of this clonotype. The gene calls are TRBV5-6 and TRBJ2-7, with D possibly TRBD1 on 6 matching bases. CDR1 and CDR2 (germline): SGHDT, YYEEEE. The CDR3 sequence is 13 residues long. The V and J ends lost 0 bases and 9 bases respectively, with 13 bases between them. CDR3 residues: CASSLDRNRVQYF. In DNA, the CDR3 is TGTGCCAGCAGCTTGGACCGAAACAGGGTGCAGTACTTC.

The chain joins TRBV12-5 to TRBJ1-1, with D possibly TRBD1 on 5 matching bases. This CDR3 is built from 13 residues. V was cut by 4 bases and J by 3 bases, with 9 bases left in between. Germline assignment: CDR1 LGHNT and CDR2 FRNRAP. The CDR3 DNA follows: TGTGCTAGTGGTTCCCCGGGGGACACTGAAGCTTTCTTT. The encoded protein is CASGSPGDTEAFF.

The genes are TRBV20-1 and TRBJ1-5; TRBD1 is a possible D gene (6 bases). Trimming removed 5 bases at V and 5 bases at J, with 16 bases between. The germline V gene encodes CDR1 DFQATT and CDR2 SNEGSKA (reference sequence). The CDR3 is made up of 14 amino acids. CDR3 sequence reads: CSASREGVDQPQHF. As DNA, the CDR3 is TGCAGTGCTTCAAGGGAGGGGGTGGATCAGCCCCAGCATTTT.

This clonotype was recorded many times. V usage is TRBV14 and J usage is TRBJ2-1; 11 bases fit TRBD1. The CDR3 sequence is 16 residues long. With 4 bases clipped from V and 5 bases from J, the junction kept 7 bases outside the gene matches. Germline-derived CDR1 and CDR2 are SGHDN and FVKESK. CDR3 protein: CASSRVPGQGDNEQFF. CDR3 DNA sequence: TGTGCCAGCAGCCGAGTCCCGGGACAGGGGGACAATGAGCAGTTCTTC.

This clonotype has a count of ten or more. The rearrangement links TRBV12-3 or TRBV12-4 to TRBJ2-7, with 8 nucleotides matching TRBD1. The CDR3 runs 14 residues. Germline trimming cut 4 bases from V and 2 bases from J; bases unmatched to any gene: 4. The CDR3: CASSWGQATYEQYF. The DNA for the CDR3 is TGTGCCAGCAGTTGGGGACAGGCCACCTACGAGCAGTACTTC.

This chain joins TRBV5-5 and TRBJ2-2; D remains unclear. CDR3 length equals 13 residues. Trimming stripped 3 bases from V and 7 bases from J, with 10 bases between. Germline V gene lookup returns CDR1 SGHKS and CDR2 YYEKEE (reference sequence). As DNA, the CDR3 is TGTGCCAGCAGCTCCGGCGCGAACGGGGAGCTGTTTTTT. Translated, it gives CASSSGANGELFF.

V gene TRBV15 combines with J gene TRBJ2-5, with 7 bases lining up with TRBD2. The assigned J gene may be wrong: the sequence end matches TRBJ2-7 better. There are 12 residues in the CDR3. Germline assignment: CDR1 LNHNV and CDR2 YYDKDF (reference sequence). CDR3: CATSQRGYEQYF. As DNA, the CDR3 is TGTGCCACCAGCCAGCGGGGCTACGAGCAGTACTTC.

V gene TRBV7-8 combines with J gene TRBJ2-1; D is tentatively TRBD1 or TRBD2 (5 bases each). This CDR3 is 14 amino acids long. Trimming left V 6 bases short and J 4 bases short, with 13 bases between. Germline V gives CDR1 SGHVS, CDR2 FQNEAQ. The CDR3 coding sequence is TGTGCCAGCAGGACCCGAGGGGATTACAATGAGCAGTTCTTC. It codes for CASRTRGDYNEQFF.

In its sample, this clonotype was seen many times. This chain connects TRBV5-6 to TRBJ1-1; the D gene is possibly TRBD1 (6 bases). The length of the CDR3 is 13 residues. Germline loops: CDR1 SGHDT, CDR2 YYEEEE. Trimming took 7 bases from V and 3 from J, leaving 13 bases between them. CDR3 region: CASLRGGDTEAFF. In DNA form, the CDR3 reads TGTGCCAGCCTTAGGGGGGGCGACACTGAAGCTTTCTTT.

The rearrangement links TRBV2 to TRBJ2-3; TRBD2 agrees at 9 bases. Trimming took 10 bases from V and 2 from J; bases not matched to a gene: 7. Germline assignment: CDR1 SNHLY and CDR2 FYNNEI. This CDR3 is built from 14 residues. The CDR3 loop is CAIIAGDDTDTQYF. Here the CDR3 DNA reads TGTGCCATCATAGCGGGGGACGACACAGATACGCAGTATTTT. The whole variable domain, filled in from reference TRBV2 and TRBJ2-3, reads EPEVTQTPSHQVTQMGQEVILRCVPISNHLYFYWYRQILGQKVEFLVSFYNNEISEKSEIFDDQFSVERPDGSNFTLKIRSTKLEDSAMYFCAIIAGDDTDTQYFGPGTRLTVL.

The V gene is TRBV12-3 or TRBV12-4, the J gene TRBJ2-1; D is undetermined. The CDR3 loop spans 17 amino acids. The germline V and J ends were trimmed by 6 bases and 0 bases, with 18 bases remaining between them. The CDR3 here is CASRGGDPSHSYNEQFF. The CDR3 DNA sequence: TGTGCCAGCAGGGGTGGGGATCCTTCCCACTCCTACAATGAGCAGTTCTTC.

The V call is TRBV7-8, the J call TRBJ2-7; D possibly corresponds to TRBD2 (6 bases). This CDR3 contains 12 residues. V gave up 5 bases and J gave up 3 bases, with 8 bases separating them. CDR1 and CDR2 from the germline V gene are SGHVS and FQNEAQ. CDR3 coding DNA: TGTGCCAGCAGCGGGAGGTTCTACGAGCAGTACTTC. Translating it yields CASSGRFYEQYF.

V and J are TRBV5-1 and TRBJ2-1; maybe TRBD2 (7 bases). V lost 3 bases and J lost 15, with 19 bases in between. The CDR3 is 13 residues long. Per the germline V gene, CDR1 is SGHRS and CDR2 is YFSETQ. As DNA, the CDR3 is TGCGCCAGCAGCTCCACAGGGAGCGGGATAACGTTCTTC. Translated, it gives CASSSTGSGITFF.

The table lists this clonotype with a few counts. The rearrangement joins TRBV5-1 to TRBJ1-2; D not resolved. The ends were cut back, 4 bases at V and 0 bases at J, with 10 bases in the middle. This CDR3 has 14 residues. The germline gives CDR1 SGHRS, CDR2 YFSETQ. The CDR3 loop reads CASSVDGTNYGYTF. CDR3 nucleotide sequence: TGCGCCAGCAGCGTGGACGGTACTAACTATGGCTACACCTTC.

This clonotype came up a few times. This chain connects TRBV5-1 to TRBJ2-5, with 10 bases lining up with TRBD1. CDR1 and CDR2 (germline): SGHRS, YFSETQ. Trimming cost V 1 base and J 4 bases; bases outside gene matches: 7. The CDR3 length is 16 residues. DNA for the CDR3: TGCGCCAGCAGCTTGTACGGGACAGGGGCGGGAGAGACCCAGTACTTC. It is translated as CASSLYGTGAGETQYF.

The chain employs TRBV4-3 and TRBJ1-2; D is unclear. This CDR3 region has 16 residues. Germline CDR1 and CDR2: LGHNA and YSLEER. V lost 0 bases and J lost 3, with 14 bases in between. CDR3 coding DNA: TGCGCCAGCAGCCAAGATGGGGAGGGAGCATACTATGGCTACACCTTC. This codes for CASSQDGEGAYYGYTF.

The chain combines TRBV7-2 with TRBJ2-5, with TRBD2 matching 12 bases. This CDR3 is 19 amino acids long. V shed 5 bases and J 7 bases; nucleotides not matched to a gene: 20. CDR1 and CDR2 (germline): SGHTA, FQGNSA. Written as DNA, the CDR3 is TGTGCCAGCAGCGTAATGGGCCTGACTAGCGGGAGCGGGCAGGGGACCCAGTACTTC. This translates into CASSVMGLTSGSGQGTQYF.

V is TRBV12-3 or TRBV12-4 and J is TRBJ2-5; tentatively, D is TRBD1 or TRBD2 (5 bases each). V was trimmed by 3 bases and J by 2 bases, leaving 16 bases between them. This CDR3 region has 16 residues. Written as DNA, the CDR3 is TGTGCCAGCAGTTTGGAAGGATGGGACCTTCAAGAGACCCAGTACTTC. Its protein is CASSLEGWDLQETQYF.

This chain uses TRBV15 with TRBJ2-1; tentatively, D is TRBD2 (6 bases). Germline V CDR1 and CDR2: LNHNV, YYDKDF (reference sequence). There are 15 residues in the CDR3. Between the trimmed V and J ends, which lost 0 bases and 5 bases, there was a span of 11 bases. CDR3 loop: CATSRDGGAHNEQFF. For the CDR3, the DNA is TGTGCCACCAGCAGAGATGGCGGGGCTCACAATGAGCAGTTCTTC.

The V call is TRBV3-1, the J call TRBJ2-7, with TRBD1 identical over 9 bases. The germline V gene encodes CDR1 LGHDT and CDR2 YNNKEL (reference sequence). The CDR3 sequence is 13 residues long. J gave up 6 bases and V 5 bases, and 5 bases lay outside the gene matches. CDR3 in DNA: TGTGCCAGCAGCTTAGACAGGGGGGGCGAGCAGTACTTC. Its protein is CASSLDRGGEQYF.

This clonotype was seen only a few times. This rearrangement joins TRBV5-6 to TRBJ2-5; 12 nucleotides match TRBD2. There are 18 residues in the CDR3. V gave up 0 bases and J gave up 0 bases; unmatched junction bases: 6. Germline loops: CDR1 SGHDT, CDR2 YYEEEE. The CDR3 sequence is CASSLARTSGGYQETQYF. The CDR3 DNA reads TGTGCCAGCAGCTTGGCCCGAACTAGCGGGGGGTACCAAGAGACCCAGTACTTC. Supplemented by reference TRBV5-6 and TRBJ2-5, the full variable domain reads DAGVTQSPTHLIKTRGQQVTLRCSPKSGHDTVSWYQQALGQGPQFIFQYYEEEERQRGNFPDRFSGHQFPNYSSELNVNALLLGDSALYLCASSLARTSGGYQETQYFGPGTRLLVL.

There are a few counts of this clonotype. The CDR3 coding sequence is TGTGCCAGTACCCCGGGACATTTAAGCACAGATACGCAGTATTTT. It yields the protein CASTPGHLSTDTQYF. The chain couples TRBV7-6 to TRBJ2-3; a possible D gene is TRBD1 (6 bases). The ends were cut back, 9 bases at V and 0 bases at J, with 16 bases in the middle. Germline V gene data show CDR1 as SGHVS and CDR2 as FNYEAQ. The length of the CDR3 is 15 residues.

The chain links TRBV29-1 to TRBJ2-5; weak D call: TRBD1 (5 bases). The germline V and J ends were trimmed by 4 bases and 3 bases, with 18 bases remaining between them. The CDR3 sequence is 15 residues long. Per the germline V gene, CDR1 is SQVTM and CDR2 is ANQGSEA. CDR3 DNA: TGCAGCGTTGTCCCGCTAGGCAGGGCGGAAGAGACCCAGTACTTC. This translates into CSVVPLGRAEETQYF.

The V gene is TRBV12-3 or TRBV12-4, the J gene TRBJ1-5; D perhaps matches TRBD1 (5 bases). There are 12 residues in the CDR3. Trimming removed 8 bases from V and 3 bases from J, with 8 bases in between. The DNA for the CDR3 is TGTGCCAGCGGACACTACAATCAGCCCCAGCATTTT. Its protein is CASGHYNQPQHF.

This clonotype was detected a few times. The chain links TRBV5-1 to TRBJ1-4; D not certain. The ends were cut back, 0 bases at V and 5 bases at J, with 11 bases in the middle. This CDR3 contains 15 residues. Germline V CDR1 and CDR2: SGHRS, YFSETQ. The CDR3 DNA follows: TGCGCCAGCAGCTTGGGAGGCAGTTTAAATGAAAAACTGTTTTTT. This encodes CASSLGGSLNEKLFF.